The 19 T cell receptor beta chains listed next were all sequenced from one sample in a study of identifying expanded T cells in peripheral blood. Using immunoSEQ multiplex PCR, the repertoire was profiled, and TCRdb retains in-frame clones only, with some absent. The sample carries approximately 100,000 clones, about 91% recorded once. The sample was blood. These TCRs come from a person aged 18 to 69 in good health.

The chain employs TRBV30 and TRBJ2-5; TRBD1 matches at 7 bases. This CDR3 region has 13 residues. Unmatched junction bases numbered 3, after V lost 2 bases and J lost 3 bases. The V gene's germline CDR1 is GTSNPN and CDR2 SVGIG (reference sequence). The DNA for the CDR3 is TGTGCCTGGAGTACCGGGACAGAAGAGACCCAGTACTTC. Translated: CAWSTGTEETQYF.

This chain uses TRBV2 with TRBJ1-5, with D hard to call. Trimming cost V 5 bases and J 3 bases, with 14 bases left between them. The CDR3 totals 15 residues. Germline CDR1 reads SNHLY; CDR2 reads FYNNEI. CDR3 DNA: TGTGCCAGCAGTTTCAGAGGGCAGCTCAATCAGCCCCAGCATTTT. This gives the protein CASSFRGQLNQPQHF. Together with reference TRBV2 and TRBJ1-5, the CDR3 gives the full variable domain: EPEVTQTPSHQVTQMGQEVILRCVPISNHLYFYWYRQILGQKVEFLVSFYNNEISEKSEIFDDQFSVERPDGSNFTLKIRSTKLEDSAMYFCASSFRGQLNQPQHFGDGTRLSIL.

The DNA for the CDR3 is TGTGCCAGCAGCAAATTCCGGGACGGGAGTCTATCTAACTATGGCTACACCTTC. It encodes CASSKFRDGSLSNYGYTF. This chain joins TRBV2 and TRBJ1-2; tentative D call: TRBD1 (5 bases). The CDR3 extends over 18 amino acids. V lost 6 bases and J 0 bases, leaving 23 bases between the germline ends. Looked up from germline, CDR1 is SNHLY and CDR2 is FYNNEI.

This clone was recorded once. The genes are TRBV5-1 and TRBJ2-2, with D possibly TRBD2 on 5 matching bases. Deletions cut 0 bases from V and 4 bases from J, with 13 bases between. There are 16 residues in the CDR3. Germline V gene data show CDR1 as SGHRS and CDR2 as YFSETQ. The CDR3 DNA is TGCGCCAGCAGCTTGGCCATGGGAGTACTCACCGGGGAGCTGTTTTTT. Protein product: CASSLAMGVLTGELFF.

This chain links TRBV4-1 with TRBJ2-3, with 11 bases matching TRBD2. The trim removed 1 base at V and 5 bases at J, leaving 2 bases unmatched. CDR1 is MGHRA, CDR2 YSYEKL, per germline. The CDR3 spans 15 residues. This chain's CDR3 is CASSQALAGGDTQYF. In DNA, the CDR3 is TGCGCCAGCAGCCAAGCTCTAGCGGGAGGAGATACGCAGTATTTT.

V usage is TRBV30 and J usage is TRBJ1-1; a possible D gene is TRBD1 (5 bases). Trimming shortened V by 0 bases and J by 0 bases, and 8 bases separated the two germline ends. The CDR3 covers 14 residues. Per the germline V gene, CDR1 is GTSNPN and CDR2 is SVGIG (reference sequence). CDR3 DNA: TGTGCCTGGAGTGTAGGGGTCATGAACACTGAAGCTTTCTTT. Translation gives CAWSVGVMNTEAFF.

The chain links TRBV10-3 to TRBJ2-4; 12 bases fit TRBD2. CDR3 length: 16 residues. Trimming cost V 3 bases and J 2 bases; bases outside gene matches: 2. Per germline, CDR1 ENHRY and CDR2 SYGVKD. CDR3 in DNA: TGTGCCATCAGTGATGGACTAGCGGGACCCAAAAACATTCAGTACTTC. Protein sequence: CAISDGLAGPKNIQYF.

The CDR3 sequence: CSASTGYEQYF. For the CDR3, the DNA is TGCAGCGCTTCGACAGGTTACGAGCAGTACTTC. V and J are TRBV29-1 and TRBJ2-7; tentative D call: TRBD1 (6 bases). There are 11 residues in the CDR3. V was pared by 7 bases and J by 4 bases, with 11 bases between. CDR1 and CDR2 from the germline V gene are SQVTM and ANQGSEA.

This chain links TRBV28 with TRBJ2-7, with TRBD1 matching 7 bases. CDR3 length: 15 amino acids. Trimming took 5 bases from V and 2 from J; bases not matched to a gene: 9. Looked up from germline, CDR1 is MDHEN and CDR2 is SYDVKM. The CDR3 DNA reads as TGTGCCAGCAGTCTTCTTCGGGGACAGACCTACGAGCAGTACTTC. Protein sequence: CASSLLRGQTYEQYF.

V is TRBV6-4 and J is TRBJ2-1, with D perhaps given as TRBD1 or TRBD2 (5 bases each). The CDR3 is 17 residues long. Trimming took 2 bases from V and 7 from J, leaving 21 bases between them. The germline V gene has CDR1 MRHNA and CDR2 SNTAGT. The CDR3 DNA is TGTGCCAGCAGTGACGGTAGCCTTGAGGGGCCTCGAAATGAGCAGTTCTTC. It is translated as CASSDGSLEGPRNEQFF.

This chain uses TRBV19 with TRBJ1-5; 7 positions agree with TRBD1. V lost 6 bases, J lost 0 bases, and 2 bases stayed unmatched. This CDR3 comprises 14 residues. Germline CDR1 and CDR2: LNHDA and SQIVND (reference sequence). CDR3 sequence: CASSGQDSNQPQHF. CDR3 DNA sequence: TGTGCCAGTAGCGGACAGGATAGCAATCAGCCCCAGCATTTT.

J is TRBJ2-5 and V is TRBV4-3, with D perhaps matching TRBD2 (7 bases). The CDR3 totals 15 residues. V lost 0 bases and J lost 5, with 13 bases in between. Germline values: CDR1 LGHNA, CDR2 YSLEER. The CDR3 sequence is CASSQDRGAGETQYF. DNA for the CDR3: TGCGCCAGCAGCCAAGACAGGGGAGCGGGGGAGACCCAGTACTTC.

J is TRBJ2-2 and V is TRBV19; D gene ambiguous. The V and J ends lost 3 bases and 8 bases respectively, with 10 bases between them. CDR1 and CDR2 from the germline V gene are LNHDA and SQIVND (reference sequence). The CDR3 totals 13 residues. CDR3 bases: TGTGCCAGTAGTATTGGCTTTGGGGGGGAGCTGTTTTTT. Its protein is CASSIGFGGELFF. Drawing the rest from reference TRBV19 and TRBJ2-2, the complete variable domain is DGGITQSPKYLFRKEGQNVTLSCEQNLNHDAMYWYRQDPGQGLRLIYYSQIVNDFQKGDIAEGYSVSREKKESFPLTVTSAQKNPTAFYLCASSIGFGGELFFGEGSRLTVL.

In DNA, the CDR3 is TGCGCCAGCAGCGAGCAGGTAGCGGGGGCTTACAATGAGCAGTTCTTC. Protein product: CASSEQVAGAYNEQFF. The V and J genes are TRBV4-3 and TRBJ2-1; 9 nucleotides agree with TRBD2. V was pared by 5 bases and J by 4 bases, with 9 bases of the junction left unmatched. Germline CDR1 and CDR2: LGHNA and YSLEER. CDR3 length: 16 residues.

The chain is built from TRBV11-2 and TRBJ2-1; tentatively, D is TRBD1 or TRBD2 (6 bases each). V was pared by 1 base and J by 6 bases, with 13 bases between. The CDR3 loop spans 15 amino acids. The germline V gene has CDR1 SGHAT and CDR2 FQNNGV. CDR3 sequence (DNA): TGTGCCAGCAGCTTAGTTGGACTACAGGGCAATGAGCAGTTCTTC. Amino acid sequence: CASSLVGLQGNEQFF.

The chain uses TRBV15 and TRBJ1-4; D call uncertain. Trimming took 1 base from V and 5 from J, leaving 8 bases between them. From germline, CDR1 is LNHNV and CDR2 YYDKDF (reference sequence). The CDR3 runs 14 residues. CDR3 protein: CATSRATVNEKLFF. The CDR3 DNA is TGTGCCACCAGCAGAGCCACGGTCAATGAAAAACTGTTTTTT.

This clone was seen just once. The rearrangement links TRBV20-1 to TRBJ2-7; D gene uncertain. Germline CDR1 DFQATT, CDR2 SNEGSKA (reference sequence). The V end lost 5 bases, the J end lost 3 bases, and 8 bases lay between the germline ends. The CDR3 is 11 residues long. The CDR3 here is CSAQTGYEQYF. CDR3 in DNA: TGCAGTGCTCAGACCGGCTACGAGCAGTACTTC.

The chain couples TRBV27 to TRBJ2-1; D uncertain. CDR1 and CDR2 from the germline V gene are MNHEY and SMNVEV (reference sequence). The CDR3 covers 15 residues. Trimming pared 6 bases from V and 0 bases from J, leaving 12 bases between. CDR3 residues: CASRSSLSSYNEQFF. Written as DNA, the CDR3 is TGTGCCAGCAGGTCGAGCTTGAGCTCCTACAATGAGCAGTTCTTC.

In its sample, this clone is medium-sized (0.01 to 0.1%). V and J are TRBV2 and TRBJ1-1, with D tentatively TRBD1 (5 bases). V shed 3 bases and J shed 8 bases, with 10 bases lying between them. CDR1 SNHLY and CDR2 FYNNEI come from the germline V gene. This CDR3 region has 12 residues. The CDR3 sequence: CASSDQGREAFF. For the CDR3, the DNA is TGTGCCAGCAGTGATCAGGGAAGAGAAGCTTTCTTT.